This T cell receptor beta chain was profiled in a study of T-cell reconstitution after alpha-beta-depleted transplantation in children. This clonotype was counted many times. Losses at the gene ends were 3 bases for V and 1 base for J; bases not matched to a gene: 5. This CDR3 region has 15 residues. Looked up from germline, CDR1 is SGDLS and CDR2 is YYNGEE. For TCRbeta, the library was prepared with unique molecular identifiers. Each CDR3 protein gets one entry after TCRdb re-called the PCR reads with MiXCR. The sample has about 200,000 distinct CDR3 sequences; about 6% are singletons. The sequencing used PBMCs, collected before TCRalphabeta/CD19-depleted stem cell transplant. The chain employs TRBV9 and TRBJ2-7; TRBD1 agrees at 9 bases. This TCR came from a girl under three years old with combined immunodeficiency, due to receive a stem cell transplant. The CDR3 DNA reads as TGTGCCAGCAGCGCTGGGACAGGGTTATCCTACGAGCAGTACTTC. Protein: CASSAGTGLSYEQYF. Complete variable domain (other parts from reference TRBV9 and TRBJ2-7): DSGVTQTPKHLITATGQRVTLRCSPRSGDLSVYWYQQSLDQGLQFLIQYYNGEERAKGNILERFSAQQFPDLHSELNLSSLELGDSALYFCASSAGTGLSYEQYFGPGTRLTVT.